This TCR beta chain was identified during a study of regulatory dendritic cells for organ transplantation. As regards this clone: The antigen remains unidentified.

CFSE-labeled sorted T cells met regulatory or mature dendritic cells for roughly 5 days. The CDR3 runs to 15 residues. The trim removed 0 bases at V and 7 bases at J, leaving 5 bases unmatched. Germline CDR1 and CDR2: SGHRS and YFSETQ. Assay: immunoSEQ multiplex PCR; the TCRdb copy retains only in-frame clones and omits some. This sample has 9,500 to 15,000 clones, with about 60% found just once. Points from the study as a whole: The authors noted considerable between-person heterogeneity in alloreactive memory CD8+ cells. Of resting T cell subsets, memory CD8+ had the most alloreactive clonotypes. Regulatory dendritic cells appeared to expand memory CD8+ clones less than mature ones. Memory T cells were less diverse than naive, with memory CD8+ most oligoclonal.

Sequenced input: naive CD8+ T cells from blood cultured with dendritic cells. Indicated subset: CD45RA+ naive T cells. V usage is TRBV5-1 and J usage is TRBJ1-4; TRBD1 aligns across 8 bases. This receptor was obtained from a human donor in good health. Here the CDR3 reads CASSLAGTGGEKLFF. The CDR3 nucleotides read TGCGCCAGCAGCTTGGCCGGGACAGGAGGTGAAAAACTGTTTTTT.